The 21 T cell receptor beta chains below all came from one sample that was sequenced in a study of blood T cell repertoires in COVID-19. The method was immunoSEQ multiplex PCR; TCRdb's version includes in-frame clones alone and lacks a portion of them. This sample has 250,000 or so clones, with 87% found just once. Sequencing input: peripheral blood. These receptors came from a woman between 40 and 50 years old who had recovered from COVID-19.

This chain uses TRBV12-5 with TRBJ2-1; the match to TRBD2 covers 11 bases. J was trimmed by 10 bases and V by 0 bases; bases with no gene match: 8. In germline, CDR1 is LGHNT, CDR2 FRNRAP. The CDR3 consists of 16 residues. The CDR3, as DNA: TGTGCTAGTGGTTTGGTAATAGCGGGGGGGCCAGCCGAGCAGTTCTTC. Translated: CASGLVIAGGPAEQFF. The full variable domain, completed using reference TRBV12-5 and TRBJ2-1, is DARVTQTPRHKVTEMGQEVTMRCQPILGHNTVFWYRQTMMQGLELLAYFRNRAPLDDSGMPKDRFSAEMPDATLATLKIQPSEPRDSAVYFCASGLVIAGGPAEQFFGPGTRLTVL.

The chain carries TRBV7-2 and TRBJ1-5; D is perhaps TRBD1 (6 bases). V lost 5 bases to trimming and J lost 7 bases, with 12 bases between them. In germline, CDR1 is SGHTA, CDR2 FQGNSA. There are 13 residues in the CDR3. The chain's CDR3 is CASSPKRGQPQHF. The CDR3 coding sequence is TGTGCCAGCAGCCCCAAGAGGGGGCAGCCCCAGCATTTT.

This chain joins TRBV7-2 and TRBJ2-1, with D possibly being TRBD2 (6 bases). This CDR3 spans 14 amino acids. The V end was cut by 1 base, the J end by 5 bases, with 9 bases between. Germline-derived CDR1 and CDR2 are SGHTA and FQGNSA. The CDR3: CASSLEAGNNEQFF. CDR3 in DNA: TGTGCCAGCAGCTTAGAGGCGGGGAACAATGAGCAGTTCTTC. Supplemented by reference TRBV7-2 and TRBJ2-1, the full variable domain reads GAGVSQSPSNKVTEKGKDVELRCDPISGHTALYWYRQSLGQGLEFLIYFQGNSAPDKSGLPSDRFSAERTGGSVSTLTIQRTQQEDSAVYLCASSLEAGNNEQFFGPGTRLTVL.

The chain carries TRBV7-2 and TRBJ2-5, with 7 bases fitting TRBD1. The germline V gene has CDR1 SGHTA and CDR2 FQGNSA. After removal of 1 base from V and 7 bases from J, the junction contained 9 bases not matched to a gene. This CDR3 is built from 15 residues. CDR3 protein: CASSLGGGTRGTQYF. CDR3 bases: TGTGCCAGCAGCTTAGGAGGGGGCACCCGAGGGACCCAGTACTTC.

The table lists this clone with a count of one. The chain recombines TRBV15 with TRBJ2-1, with D possibly being TRBD2 (6 bases). V gave up 5 bases and J gave up 4 bases, with 9 bases separating them. CDR3 size: 13 residues. In germline, CDR1 is LNHNV, CDR2 YYDKDF (reference sequence). This chain's CDR3 is CATSAGTYNEQFF. DNA for the CDR3: TGTGCCACCAGCGCAGGGACTTACAATGAGCAGTTCTTC.

The V call is TRBV9, the J call TRBJ2-4; 9 bases line up with TRBD1. V lost 0 bases and J lost 7; bases outside the gene matches: 5. The germline gives CDR1 SGDLS, CDR2 YYNGEE. CDR3 size: 15 residues. The CDR3 bases are TGTGCCAGCAGCGTAGGTCCCGGGACAGGGAACATTCAGTACTTC. Protein sequence: CASSVGPGTGNIQYF.

This clone appeared many times. J is TRBJ1-5 and V is TRBV21-1; the D call TRBD1 from the table was never checked on the DNA. TRBV21-1 is annotated as a pseudogene. This CDR3 is 18 amino acids long. Here the CDR3 DNA reads TGTGCCAGCAGCAAACTCGCGTTCATGGGACAGCAAGATCAGCCCCAGCATTTT. It encodes CASSKLAFMGQQDQPQHF.

The chain links TRBV5-6 to TRBJ2-7; D is undetermined. The V gene's germline CDR1 is SGHDT and CDR2 YYEEEE. The germline V and J ends were trimmed by 2 bases and 5 bases, with 11 bases remaining between them. The CDR3 has 13 amino acids. This chain's CDR3 is CASSFGISHEQYF. The DNA for the CDR3 is TGTGCCAGCAGCTTCGGTATTTCCCACGAGCAGTACTTC.

V gene TRBV6-5 combines with J gene TRBJ2-3; a possible D gene is TRBD1 (5 bases). Germline V gene sequence: CDR1 MNHEY, CDR2 SVGAGI. The CDR3 contains 12 residues. Trimming cost V 8 bases and J 8 bases, with 14 bases left between them. CDR3 bases: TGTGCCAGCGGATCAGGGATGGGTACGCAGTATTTT. Translated, it gives CASGSGMGTQYF.

V is TRBV5-1 and J is TRBJ1-2; TRBD1 might be the D (6 bases). The CDR3 runs to 15 residues. The germline CDR1 and CDR2 sequences are SGHRS and YFSETQ. Deletions cut 0 bases from V and 3 bases from J, with 12 bases between. Here the CDR3 reads CASSLEQGFDYGYTF. The CDR3 region has the DNA TGCGCCAGCAGCTTGGAACAGGGCTTTGACTATGGCTACACCTTC. Based on the CDR3 plus reference TRBV5-1 and TRBJ1-2, the full variable domain is KAGVTQTPRYLIKTRGQQVTLSCSPISGHRSVSWYQQTPGQGLQFLFEYFSETQRNKGNFPGRFSGRQFSNSRSEMNVSTLELGDSALYLCASSLEQGFDYGYTFGSGTRLTVV.

The CDR3 region has the DNA TGTGCCAGCAGCATCGGACTAGCGGGGGTGGGAGACAATGAGCAGTTCTTC. The encoded protein is CASSIGLAGVGDNEQFF. The chain employs TRBV9 and TRBJ2-1; 13 nucleotides line up with TRBD2. Germline CDR1 reads SGDLS; CDR2 reads YYNGEE. Trimming at V came to 4 bases and at J to 5 bases, leaving 9 bases not matched to a gene. CDR3 size: 17 residues.

This chain uses TRBV9 with TRBJ2-4; D call uncertain. V lost 2 bases and J lost 0, with 6 bases in between. The CDR3 is 14 residues long. Germline V gene sequence: CDR1 SGDLS, CDR2 YYNGEE. The CDR3 DNA follows: TGTGCCAGCAGCGTCGGTAAAGCCAAAAACATTCAGTACTTC. Translation: CASSVGKAKNIQYF.

This chain links TRBV5-1 with TRBJ1-2; 7 bases line up with TRBD1. The germline V gene has CDR1 SGHRS and CDR2 YFSETQ. With V trimmed by 1 base and J by 8 bases, 11 bases remained unmatched. The CDR3 has 15 amino acids. The chain's CDR3 is CASSLTGEARNGYTF. CDR3 nucleotides: TGCGCCAGCAGCTTGACAGGGGAGGCGCGGAACGGCTACACCTTC.

J is TRBJ1-1 and V is TRBV30; possible D gene TRBD1, 5 bases. The CDR3 extends over 12 amino acids. V dropped 4 bases and J dropped 5 bases, with 11 bases sitting between them. Germline CDR1 and CDR2: GTSNPN and SVGIG (reference sequence). CDR3 region: CAWTGPLTEAFF. CDR3 sequence (DNA): TGTGCCTGGACAGGGCCGTTGACTGAAGCTTTCTTT.

This clone was detected once. The rearrangement links TRBV13 to TRBJ2-1, with TRBD2 as a possible D gene (7 bases). The CDR3 extends over 17 amino acids. The ends were cut back, 5 bases at V and 0 bases at J, with 17 bases in the middle. Germline lookup yields CDR1 PRHDT and CDR2 FYEKMQ (reference sequence). CDR3 sequence: CASSPAGGASSYNEQFF. CDR3 coding DNA: TGTGCCAGCAGCCCGGCTGGGGGGGCGAGCTCCTACAATGAGCAGTTCTTC.

J is TRBJ1-6 and V is TRBV15, with 7 bases matching TRBD1. Trimming at V came to 8 bases and at J to 9 bases, leaving 10 bases not matched to a gene. Germline CDR1 and CDR2: LNHNV and YYDKDF (reference sequence). The CDR3 totals 14 residues. The CDR3 reads CATSDREKASPLHF. The CDR3 DNA follows: TGTGCCACCTCCGACAGGGAAAAGGCTTCACCCCTCCACTTT.

V usage is TRBV5-1 and J usage is TRBJ2-1; tentative D call: TRBD1 (6 bases). The germline gives CDR1 SGHRS, CDR2 YFSETQ. The CDR3 sequence is 14 residues long. V lost 3 bases, J lost 6 bases, and 13 bases lay in between. DNA for the CDR3: TGCGCCAGCAGCTCCAACCCAGGGGTCAATGAGCAGTTCTTC. Translating gives CASSSNPGVNEQFF. The full variable domain, with the rest looked up from reference TRBV5-1 and TRBJ2-1, is KAGVTQTPRYLIKTRGQQVTLSCSPISGHRSVSWYQQTPGQGLQFLFEYFSETQRNKGNFPGRFSGRQFSNSRSEMNVSTLELGDSALYLCASSSNPGVNEQFFGPGTRLTVL.

The rearrangement joins TRBV27 to TRBJ1-1, with 8 bases fitting TRBD1. The CDR3 consists of 17 residues. The germline V gene encodes CDR1 MNHEY and CDR2 SMNVEV (reference sequence). The J segment lost 5 bases and the V segment lost 4 bases, leaving 15 bases of the junction unmatched. This chain's CDR3 is CASSSRTGLRGRTEAFF. The CDR3 DNA reads TGTGCCAGCAGTTCCCGGACAGGGCTGAGGGGTAGGACTGAAGCTTTCTTT.

About this clone: One junction end does not reproduce the germline sequence, and a read error may be involved. This chain links TRBV7-7 with TRBJ2-3; 12 bases line up with TRBD2. This CDR3 has 16 amino acids. Per the germline V gene, CDR1 is SSHAT and CDR2 is FNYEAQ (reference sequence). The CDR3 is CASSLGLAGPTDTQYF. Here the CDR3 DNA reads TGTGCTAGCAGCTTGGGACTAGCGGGCCCCACAGATACGCAGTATTTT.

The chain couples TRBV2 to TRBJ1-3; 8 nucleotides agree with TRBD1. Germline CDR1 and CDR2: SNHLY and FYNNEI. J was trimmed by 0 bases and V by 5 bases; bases with no gene match: 3. The CDR3 extends over 15 amino acids. As DNA, the CDR3 is TGTGCCAGCAGTTTTACAGGGGGCTCTGGAAACACCATATATTTT. This translates into CASSFTGGSGNTIYF.

This rearrangement joins TRBV5-6 to TRBJ1-6; D not certain. CDR3 size: 13 residues. Germline loops: CDR1 SGHDT, CDR2 YYEEEE. The V gene lost 4 bases and the J gene lost 6 bases, with 8 bases spanning the gap. CDR3 in amino acids: CASSRNSNSPLHF. In DNA form, the CDR3 reads TGTGCCAGCAGCCGTAACAGTAATTCACCCCTCCACTTT.